This T cell receptor beta chain was identified during a study of T cell changes during pregnancy in multiple sclerosis. Clones were sequenced by immunoSEQ multiplex PCR, and TCRdb holds only the in-frame ones, with some missing. The table records approximately 35,000 clones, under 95% of them present only once. The sequencing used CD4+ T cells from peripheral blood mononuclear cells, collected in the second trimester of pregnancy. The TCR was taken from a female donor in good health, enrolled as a control in a pregnancy study.

CDR3: CASSAGQGASGNTIYF. The CDR3 region has the DNA TGTGCCAGTAGTGCTGGACAGGGGGCGTCTGGAAACACCATATATTTT. The V call is TRBV19, the J call TRBJ1-3, with 11 bases fitting TRBD1. J gave up 1 base and V 5 bases, and 4 bases lay outside the gene matches. Germline CDR1 reads LNHDA; CDR2 reads SQIVND (reference sequence). There are 16 residues in the CDR3.